Following are 26 T cell receptor beta chains from one sample sequenced in a study of human T cells and chemical hapten exposure. Using its own MiXCR run on the RACE reads, TCRdb lists one record per CDR3 protein. The sample includes tens of thousands of distinct CDR3 sequences, roughly 7.1% of them seen just once. Time point specified: patch test 1, 2 weeks after DPC sensitization. Indicated treatment: therapeutic diphenylcyclopropenone sensitization with weekly scalp DPC. The specimen was whole blood, collected in connection with sensitization to the hapten diphenylcyclopropenone (DPC). The receptor set was obtained from a woman aged 25 to 45 with alopecia areata. Some clones in this sample may be carry-over from other donors' samples.

This clonotype was detected ten times or more. The chain has TRBV12-3 or TRBV12-4 and TRBJ1-2, with 10 bases lining up with TRBD1. V trimming: 5 bases; J trimming: 8 bases; junction bases outside the gene matches: 5. The CDR3 consists of 13 residues. The CDR3 protein is CASSEDRGEGYTF. As DNA, the CDR3 is TGTGCCAGCAGTGAGGACAGGGGGGAAGGCTACACCTTC.

V is TRBV7-9 and J is TRBJ1-6; D gene ambiguous. The CDR3 consists of 12 residues. Trimming removed 4 bases from V and 7 bases from J, with 5 bases in between. The germline CDR1 and CDR2 sequences are SEHNR and FQNEAQ (reference sequence). The chain's CDR3 is CASSSMNSPLHF. CDR3 nucleotides: TGTGCCAGCAGCTCGATGAATTCACCCCTCCACTTT.

The chain combines TRBV20-1 with TRBJ2-2; D is undetermined. Trimming stripped 0 bases from V and 5 bases from J, with 13 bases between. CDR3 length equals 15 residues. CDR1 is DFQATT, CDR2 SNEGSKA, per germline (reference sequence). The CDR3 spells CSARDGTRGTGELFF. The CDR3 bases are TGCAGTGCTAGAGATGGCACCCGTGGGACCGGGGAGCTGTTTTTT.

The V call is TRBV6-1, the J call TRBJ1-1; D is undetermined. V lost 5 bases and J lost 4, with 8 bases in between. This CDR3 contains 12 residues. Germline CDR1 MNHNS, CDR2 SASEGT. The DNA for the CDR3 is TGTGCCAGCAGTTACAGTACCACTGAAGCTTTCTTT. Encoded protein: CASSYSTTEAFF.

The rearrangement uses TRBV20-1 and TRBJ1-1; TRBD1 is a possible D gene (6 bases). This CDR3 region has 12 residues. Germline V lookup: CDR1 DFQATT, CDR2 SNEGSKA (reference sequence). V was shortened by 6 bases and J by 6 bases, with 14 bases between the two germline ends. The CDR3 protein is CSAPQGRSEAFF. CDR3 sequence (DNA): TGCAGTGCCCCACAGGGACGCTCTGAAGCTTTCTTT.

This clonotype was recorded many times. The chain recombines TRBV7-3 with TRBJ2-3; D call uncertain. Germline CDR1 is SGHTA and CDR2 is FQGTGA. This CDR3 has 14 amino acids. Between the trimmed V and J ends, which lost 3 bases and 4 bases, there was a span of 11 bases. CDR3 DNA sequence: TGTGCCAGCAGCTTTGGGTCCCTCTCAGATACGCAGTATTTT. Protein sequence: CASSFGSLSDTQYF.

V and J are TRBV12-3 or TRBV12-4 and TRBJ1-1; D unclear. The CDR3 sequence is 12 residues long. Trimming removed 2 bases from V and 3 bases from J, with 4 bases in between. In DNA form, the CDR3 reads TGTGCCAGCAGTTTATCCTACACTGAAGCTTTCTTT. Its translation: CASSLSYTEAFF.

There are a few counts of this clonotype. The V call is TRBV28, the J call TRBJ1-1, with 7 bases matching TRBD1. The CDR3 sequence is 15 residues long. J was trimmed by 3 bases and V by 2 bases; bases with no gene match: 6. The germline V gene has CDR1 MDHEN and CDR2 SYDVKM. CDR3 residues: CASSLNAGGDTEAFF. The CDR3 coding sequence is TGTGCCAGCAGTTTAAACGCAGGGGGAGACACTGAAGCTTTCTTT.

In its sample, this clonotype was seen many times. The rearrangement joins TRBV29-1 to TRBJ2-7; TRBD1 matches at 8 bases. V lost 3 bases, J lost 7 bases, and 8 bases stayed unmatched. The CDR3 spans 13 residues. Germline values: CDR1 SQVTM, CDR2 ANQGSEA. The CDR3 region has the DNA TGCAGCGTTGATCTGGTTAGGACAGGGGAGCAGTACTTC. This sequence encodes CSVDLVRTGEQYF.

A few counts support this clonotype. V and J are TRBV9 and TRBJ1-6, with no clear D. Trimming pared 5 bases from V and 10 bases from J, leaving 25 bases between. The CDR3 is made up of 17 amino acids. Germline V gives CDR1 SGDLS, CDR2 YYNGEE. The CDR3 sequence is CASSRRPDSIMGSPLHF. The CDR3 DNA is TGTGCCAGCAGTCGACGCCCGGACTCCATTATGGGGTCACCCCTCCACTTT.

There are many counts of this clonotype. The chain is built from TRBV6-6 and TRBJ1-4; 8 bases align to TRBD1. CDR1 and CDR2 from the germline V gene are MNHNY and SVGAGI (reference sequence). Losses at the gene ends were 7 bases for V and 5 bases for J; bases not matched to a gene: 18. The CDR3 consists of 18 residues. The chain's CDR3 is CASKLLTGVGVRNEKLFF. CDR3 coding DNA: TGTGCCAGCAAACTATTGACAGGGGTCGGGGTGAGGAATGAAAAACTGTTTTTT.

This clonotype was detected many times. The chain employs TRBV27 and TRBJ1-1; D unclear. CDR3 length: 14 residues. Germline CDR1 is MNHEY and CDR2 is SMNVEV (reference sequence). Between the trimmed V and J ends, which lost 2 bases and 1 base, there was a span of 8 bases. CDR3 DNA sequence: TGTGCCAGCAGTTTACGAGCAGGGAACACTGAAGCTTTCTTT. This gives the protein CASSLRAGNTEAFF.

This clonotype was detected ten times or more. The chain has TRBV30 and TRBJ2-7; D is unclear. The CDR3 has 12 residues. The germline V and J ends were trimmed by 0 bases and 4 bases, with 7 bases remaining between them. CDR1 is GTSNPN, CDR2 SVGIG, per germline (reference sequence). CDR3 region: CAWSVGIYEQYF. The CDR3 nucleotides read TGTGCCTGGAGTGTAGGGATTTACGAGCAGTACTTC.

The chain couples TRBV6-5 to TRBJ1-1, with D unresolved. Germline V gives CDR1 MNHEY, CDR2 SVGAGI. Between the trimmed V and J ends, which lost 6 bases and 1 base, there was a span of 12 bases. The CDR3 is 14 residues long. This CDR3 is CASRGTAPNTEAFF. The CDR3 region has the DNA TGTGCCAGCAGAGGTACAGCACCGAACACTGAAGCTTTCTTT.

This clonotype was seen only a few times. The rearrangement uses TRBV5-1 and TRBJ2-3, with TRBD2 as a possible D gene (6 bases). The CDR3 covers 16 residues. The germline V gene encodes CDR1 SGHRS and CDR2 YFSETQ. V was clipped by 1 base and J by 2 bases, with 14 bases between them. CDR3 nucleotide sequence: TGCGCCAGCAGCTTGTTTACGGGGGTGACCACAGATACGCAGTATTTT. This encodes CASSLFTGVTTDTQYF. The variable domain in full, with the rest retrieved from reference TRBV5-1 and TRBJ2-3, is KAGVTQTPRYLIKTRGQQVTLSCSPISGHRSVSWYQQTPGQGLQFLFEYFSETQRNKGNFPGRFSGRQFSNSRSEMNVSTLELGDSALYLCASSLFTGVTTDTQYFGPGTRLTVL.

This clonotype was seen many times. This chain uses TRBV12-3 or TRBV12-4 with TRBJ1-1; D is undetermined. The CDR3 runs to 12 residues. The V and J ends lost 3 bases and 7 bases respectively, with 9 bases between them. DNA for the CDR3: TGTGCCAGCAGTTTGGTAGACCTTGAAGCTTTCTTT. Encoded protein: CASSLVDLEAFF.

This clonotype was recorded at least ten times. The J gene is TRBJ2-2, the V gene TRBV12-3 or TRBV12-4, with D uncertain. The V gene lost 5 bases and the J gene lost 0 bases, with 13 bases spanning the gap. The CDR3 is 16 residues long. CDR3 residues: CASSAQTFANTGELFF. The CDR3 coding sequence is TGTGCCAGCAGTGCTCAGACGTTCGCGAACACCGGGGAGCTGTTTTTT.

There are a few counts of this clonotype. This chain connects TRBV27 to TRBJ1-6; D possibly corresponds to TRBD1 (5 bases). V lost 0 bases, J lost 10 bases, and 34 bases lay in between. The CDR3 extends over 22 amino acids. CDR1 and CDR2 (germline): MNHEY, SMNVEV (reference sequence). The CDR3 region is CASSLSGNTYAGDDNRGSPLHF. CDR3 nucleotide sequence: TGTGCCAGCAGTTTATCAGGCAACACTTATGCGGGGGATGATAATAGAGGGTCACCCCTCCACTTT.

As concerns this clonotype: A clone one base away is much larger, so this may be a read error. The J gene is TRBJ2-3, the V gene TRBV18, with D uncertain. Per germline, CDR1 KGHSH and CDR2 LQKENI. The CDR3 spans 12 residues. CDR3 nucleotides: TGTGTCAGCTCACCACAAAGAGATACGCAGTATTTT. Protein product: CVSSPQRDTQYF.

The sample holds many counts of this clonotype. The chain is built from TRBV10-3 and TRBJ2-3, with D possibly TRBD2 on 6 matching bases. The CDR3 consists of 13 residues. The germline V gene encodes CDR1 ENHRY and CDR2 SYGVKD. Trimming shortened V by 4 bases and J by 5 bases, and 10 bases separated the two germline ends. CDR3: CAISVPTRDTQYF. DNA of the CDR3: TGTGCCATCAGTGTCCCGACTAGAGATACGCAGTATTTT.

The V call is TRBV5-1, the J call TRBJ1-1, with D possibly matching TRBD1 (6 bases). Germline V gene lookup returns CDR1 SGHRS and CDR2 YFSETQ. V lost 7 bases, J lost 6 bases, and 22 bases lay in between. There are 15 residues in the CDR3. CDR3 sequence reads: CASSGGPGEYAEAFF. In DNA form, the CDR3 reads TGCGCCAGCTCTGGGGGACCAGGGGAGTACGCTGAAGCTTTCTTT.

Ten or more counts support this clonotype. The chain recombines TRBV12-3 or TRBV12-4 with TRBJ2-7; D unresolved. Trimming pared 3 bases from V and 3 bases from J, leaving 6 bases between. CDR3 size: 12 residues. The CDR3 here is CASSLTLYEQYF. The CDR3 DNA sequence: TGTGCCAGCAGTTTGACCCTCTACGAGCAGTACTTC.

The chain combines TRBV24-1 with TRBJ2-3, with TRBD2 matching over 14 bases. The CDR3 consists of 19 residues. The germline V gene encodes CDR1 KGHDR and CDR2 SFDVKD. After removal of 2 bases from V and 2 bases from J, the junction contained 8 bases not matched to a gene. CDR3 loop: CATSDSPGLAGANTDTQYF. DNA of the CDR3: TGTGCCACCAGTGATTCCCCGGGACTAGCGGGGGCTAACACAGATACGCAGTATTTT.

This clonotype was seen a handful of times. This chain connects TRBV2 to TRBJ1-1; 7 bases align to TRBD1. This CDR3 spans 13 amino acids. Germline V CDR1 and CDR2: SNHLY, FYNNEI. Trimming took 8 bases from V and 3 from J; bases not matched to a gene: 6. This chain's CDR3 is CASGKQGYTEAFF. For the CDR3, the DNA is TGTGCCAGCGGAAAACAGGGGTACACTGAAGCTTTCTTT.

Many counts were recorded for this clonotype. The rearrangement links TRBV28 to TRBJ2-3, with D tentatively TRBD1 (6 bases). The CDR3 consists of 13 residues. V lost 2 bases and J lost 9, with 12 bases in between. Looked up from germline, CDR1 is MDHEN and CDR2 is SYDVKM. CDR3 nucleotides: TGTGCCAGCAGTTTAGACGGCACAGGGACGCAGTATTTT. Residues: CASSLDGTGTQYF.

This clonotype was picked up a small number of times. The chain carries TRBV2 and TRBJ1-5; the match to TRBD1 covers 8 bases. Unmatched junction bases numbered 8, after V lost 6 bases and J lost 4 bases. Germline V lookup: CDR1 SNHLY, CDR2 FYNNEI. The CDR3 runs to 15 residues. In nucleotides, the CDR3 is TGTGCCAGCAGACAAGACAGGGGCAGTAATCAGCCCCAGCATTTT. Its protein is CASRQDRGSNQPQHF.